This T cell receptor beta chain was captured by sequencing in a study of blood T cell repertoires in COVID-19. Study summary: Sites across the United States, Italy and Spain contributed samples from acute and convalescent COVID-19. T cells, B-cell-depleted T cells, or PBMCs supplied cDNA or gDNA.

Germline V CDR1 and CDR2: MNHEY, SVGAGI. The CDR3 is 14 residues long. Trimming took 2 bases from V and 4 from J; bases not matched to a gene: 3. Enrolled during active infection, Seattle patients were then followed longitudinally. Repertoires were generated with immunoSEQ multiplex PCR, while TCRdb's copy carries only in-frame clones and drops some. The repertoire includes fewer than 250,000 clones, over 90% of them detected once, and over 0.8% sits in the top ten. Sequenced sample: peripheral blood. The V gene is TRBV6-5, the J gene TRBJ2-3; 7 bases map to TRBD1. The sequence came from a man aged 25 to 40 with COVID-19, enrolled during active disease. The CDR3 loop reads CASSYGQAADTQYF. For the CDR3, the DNA is TGTGCCAGCAGTTACGGACAGGCGGCAGATACGCAGTATTTT.